The sequence of this T cell receptor (beta chain) was determined in a study of shared clonotypes between healthy human individuals. Unsorted PBMCs provided DNA that was sequenced on ten immunoSEQ deep assay plates. TCRdb's table, derived via immunoSEQ multiplex PCR, lists solely in-frame clones and lacks some. The table records a few hundred thousand clones, around 78% of them present only once. Free of recent acute infections or vaccinations, the donors were healthy HIV-negative adults. CDR3 length: 13 residues. Germline V gene sequence: CDR1 GTSNPN, CDR2 SVGIG (reference sequence). Trimming took 3 bases from V and 2 from J, leaving 8 bases between them.

Sequencing was carried out using PBMCs. V gene TRBV30 combines with J gene TRBJ1-5; D is ambiguous. The receptor's source is a woman aged 40 to 50 in good health. Some clones in this sample may be carry-over from other donors' samples. Written as DNA, the CDR3 is TGTGCCTGGAGAGGGTGGGGCAATCAGCCCCAGCATTTT. This encodes CAWRGWGNQPQHF.